These 17 T cell receptor beta chains were all obtained from the same sample, sequenced in a study of T cell clonality in common variable immunodeficiency. The table came from immunoSEQ multiplex PCR; TCRdb's copy has only in-frame clones and leaves some out. The sample is made up of 30,000 to 40,000 clones, none counted only once. The sample consisted of peripheral blood mononuclear cells. The source is a person between 18 and 75 years old in good health.

This clone has only a few counts. The CDR3 is cut off 3 residues early in the read; its end comes from the germline J gene. The V and J genes are TRBV19 and TRBJ2-1; TRBD2 matches 9 bases. Germline-derived CDR1 and CDR2 are LNHDA and SQIVND (reference sequence). J was trimmed by 5 bases and V by 4 bases; bases with no gene match: 6. The CDR3 runs to 15 residues. The CDR3 sequence is CASSTLAGVNNEQFF. The covered CDR3 bases are TGTGCCAGTAGTACTTTAGCGGGAGTTAACAATGAG.

Ten or more counts support this clone. CDR3 bases read: TGTGCCCCCATGCAGGTTGGGACAGATACG. This encodes CAPMQVGTDT. The CDR3 in its entirety is CAPMQVGTDTQYF. This chain joins TRBV2 and TRBJ2-3; D call uncertain. The CDR3 goes on 3 residues after the read ends, and that part is filled in from the germline J gene. This CDR3 is built from 13 residues. The germline V and J ends were trimmed by 11 bases and 3 bases, with 15 bases remaining between them. Germline lookup yields CDR1 SNHLY and CDR2 FYNNEI.

This clone was detected many times. The CDR3: CASRESGSSYNEQFF. The DNA read from the CDR3 is TGTGCCAGCAGAGAGAGCGGGAGCTCCTACAATGAG. This sequence joins TRBV2 and TRBJ2-1; 8 bases agree with TRBD2. The read halts 3 residues ahead of the CDR3 end, with the missing end drawn from the germline J gene. Germline V lookup: CDR1 SNHLY, CDR2 FYNNEI. After removal of 6 bases from V and 0 bases from J, the junction contained 4 bases not matched to a gene. The CDR3 is 15 amino acids.

A few counts support this clone. The junction departs from germline at one end; a sequencing error may be responsible. The DNA ends 3 residues before the CDR3 does, and the rest of the CDR3 is filled in from the germline J gene. Other DNA sequences in the same sample also yield this CDR3. V usage is TRBV20-1 and J usage is TRBJ1-3; D not resolved. The CDR3 is 15 residues long. Germline V CDR1 and CDR2: DFQATT, SNEGSKA (reference sequence). The CDR3 loop reads CSARGLGGSGNTIYF. CDR3 DNA (partial): TGCAGTGCTAGAGGTCTAGGCGGGTCTGGAAACACT.

This clone was counted only a few times. This may be a read error, as it is one base from a much larger clone. With the read ending 3 residues before the CDR3 end, the germline J gene is used to fill in that end. The chain employs TRBV5-1 and TRBJ2-5; perhaps TRBD2 as D (5 bases). From germline, CDR1 is SGHRS and CDR2 YFSETQ. The CDR3 spans 14 residues. The DNA read from the CDR3 is TGCGCCAGCAGCTGGCGGGCCGGTCCAGATACC. Its translation is CASSWRAGPDT. The complete CDR3 sequence is CASSWRAGPDTQYF.

This clone has a handful of counts. Read coverage stops 3 residues before the CDR3 terminus; the germline J gene supplies the remainder. The chain couples TRBV11-3 to TRBJ2-5, with D possibly being TRBD1 (5 bases). Trimming pared 1 base from V and 7 bases from J, leaving 10 bases between. The CDR3 totals 13 residues. CDR1 and CDR2 from the germline V gene are SGHNT and YENEEA. The CDR3 is CASSLGGGGTQYF. Incomplete CDR3 DNA: TGTGCCAGCAGCTTAGGGGGCGGTGGGACC. Using reference TRBV11-3 and TRBJ2-5 for the parts outside the CDR3, the full variable domain is EAGVVQSPRYKIIEKKQPVAFWCNPISGHNTLYWYLQNLGQGPELLIRYENEEAVDDSQLPKDRFSAERLKGVDSTLKIQPAELGDSAVYLCASSLGGGGTQYFGPGTRLLVL.

This clone came up many times. The read gets to within 3 residues of the CDR3 end, and the germline J gene fills in the rest. This chain links TRBV5-1 with TRBJ1-1; possibly TRBD1 for D (5 bases). Germline CDR1 SGHRS, CDR2 YFSETQ. Between the trimmed V and J ends, which lost 4 bases and 4 bases, there was a span of 11 bases. The CDR3 consists of 13 residues. The CDR3 loop is CASSGGRLTEAFF. CDR3 bases read: TGCGCCAGCAGCGGGGGGAGGCTCACTGAA.

This clone was seen many times. Read coverage stops 3 residues before the CDR3 terminus; the germline J gene supplies the remainder. V usage is TRBV30 and J usage is TRBJ2-5; 7 bases agree with TRBD2. From germline, CDR1 is GTSNPN and CDR2 SVGIG (reference sequence). The V and J ends lost 4 bases and 4 bases, in that order; junction bases with no gene match: 6. This CDR3 is 13 amino acids long. The CDR3 DNA, read in part, is TGTGCCTGGACCGGACTAGTCCGAGAGACC. As protein: CAWTGLVRET. The whole CDR3 protein reads CAWTGLVRETQYF.

On this clone itself: The read terminates 3 residues before the CDR3 end, so the remaining end is supplied by the germline J gene. The gene calls are TRBV11-3 and TRBJ2-1, with TRBD2 identical over 11 bases. The CDR3 extends over 14 amino acids. The trim removed 5 bases at V and 5 bases at J, leaving 2 bases unmatched. The germline V gene encodes CDR1 SGHNT and CDR2 YENEEA. The part of the CDR3 DNA that was read is TGTGCCAGCAGCCCTAGCGGGGGGCACAATGAG. This codes for CASSPSGGHNE. The complete CDR3 protein is CASSPSGGHNEQFF.

This clone has a count of ten or more. The read gets to within 3 residues of the CDR3 end, and the germline J gene fills in the rest. The rearrangement uses TRBV6-1 and TRBJ1-6; D gene uncertain. CDR3 length: 12 amino acids. The germline gives CDR1 MNHNS, CDR2 SASEGT. Incomplete CDR3 DNA: TGTGCCAGCAGTGAAACTCCTCTGCCC. Encoded protein: CASSETPLP. The entire CDR3 is CASSETPLPLHF.

This clone was observed at least ten times. The read terminates 3 residues before the CDR3 end, so the remaining end is supplied by the germline J gene. The V gene is TRBV19, the J gene TRBJ2-3; no clear D. CDR1 and CDR2 from the germline V gene are LNHDA and SQIVND (reference sequence). V was trimmed by 3 bases and J by 3 bases, leaving 13 bases between them. This CDR3 is 15 amino acids long. The sequenced CDR3 bases are TGTGCCAGTAGTATCCCCAGGCGCTCGACAGATACG. Protein sequence: CASSIPRRSTDT. The CDR3 in its entirety is CASSIPRRSTDTQYF.

This clone was recorded many times. The read ends 3 residues early relative to the CDR3; the germline J gene fills the gap. The chain has TRBV7-9 and TRBJ2-5; 7 bases line up with TRBD1. Trimming took 10 bases from V and 5 from J; bases not matched to a gene: 4. The germline V gene encodes CDR1 SEHNR and CDR2 FQNEAQ (reference sequence). The CDR3 contains 11 residues. The part of the CDR3 DNA that was read is TGTGCCACCACACAGGGGGAGACC. This encodes CATTQGET. The whole CDR3 is CATTQGETQYF.

This clone showed up many times. The read is 3 residues too short to cover the CDR3 end, so that end is filled in from the germline J gene. The V gene is TRBV2, the J gene TRBJ2-3; 13 bases are a match to TRBD2. CDR1 is SNHLY, CDR2 FYNNEI, per germline. With V trimmed by 6 bases and J by 5 bases, 5 bases remained unmatched. CDR3 length: 15 amino acids. Incomplete CDR3 DNA: TGTGCCAGCAGCGGACTAGCGGGAGAGAGAGATACG. Protein: CASSGLAGERDT. The CDR3 reads in full as CASSGLAGERDTQYF.

This clone was detected many times. CDR3 bases read: TGTGCCAGCAGTGAAGAAAGCGGGAAATTGAATGAG. Translating gives CASSEESGKLNE. The complete CDR3 sequence is CASSEESGKLNEQFF. The chain combines TRBV2 with TRBJ2-1; 7 positions match TRBD2. The read ends 3 residues before the CDR3 terminus; that terminus is restored from the germline J gene. The J segment lost 7 bases and the V segment lost 1 base, leaving 7 bases of the junction unmatched. The CDR3 runs to 15 residues. In germline, CDR1 is SNHLY, CDR2 FYNNEI.

This clone was detected ten times or more. The read finishes 3 residues shy of the CDR3 end, and the germline J gene is used to complete it. The rearrangement joins TRBV16 to TRBJ2-2; 8 bases are a match to TRBD1. With 4 bases clipped from V and 5 bases from J, the junction kept 6 bases outside the gene matches. The CDR3 has 15 amino acids. Germline loops: CDR1 KGHSY, CDR2 FQNENV. The CDR3: CASSPRTGRTGELFF. Incomplete CDR3 DNA: TGTGCCAGCAGCCCCCGGACAGGGAGGACCGGGGAG.

There are many counts of this clone. The CDR3 is cut off 3 residues early in the read; its end comes from the germline J gene. This chain connects TRBV15 to TRBJ1-5; 7 nucleotides align to TRBD1. The CDR3 totals 15 residues. Trimming cost V 3 bases and J 0 bases; bases outside gene matches: 2. Germline CDR1 and CDR2: LNHNV and YYDKDF (reference sequence). The sequenced CDR3 bases are TGTGCCACCAGCAGGGGACAGAATAGCAATCAGCCC. Amino acid sequence: CATSRGQNSNQP. The CDR3 as a whole reads CATSRGQNSNQPQHF.

At least ten counts were recorded for this clone. The read is 3 residues too short to cover the CDR3 end, so that end is filled in from the germline J gene. The V and J genes are TRBV5-1 and TRBJ1-5; a possible D gene is TRBD1 (6 bases). V lost 2 bases and J lost 2, with 8 bases in between. Germline CDR1 and CDR2: SGHRS and YFSETQ. CDR3 length: 14 amino acids. The part of the CDR3 DNA that was read is TGCGCCAGCAGCTTAGGGGGGGGCAATCAGCCC. Protein sequence: CASSLGGGNQP. The entire CDR3 is CASSLGGGNQPQHF.